The clone carrying this T cell receptor beta chain has just a few counts. The antigen is unknown. CDR1 is SQVTM, CDR2 ANQGSEA, per germline. This CDR3 contains 13 residues. V dropped 4 bases and J dropped 8 bases, with 14 bases sitting between them. Sorting gave populations that all exceeded 98% purity. The isolated RNA, all of it, was reverse transcribed, so expressed TCRB transcripts were what got sequenced. This table comes from immunoSEQ multiplex PCR, and its TCRdb copy is limited to in-frame clones, with some not included. The sample carries roughly 340,000 clones, around 13% recorded once. This entry belongs to a study of beta chain features in type 1 diabetes. Across the study: Across the samples, about 110,000,000 sorted cells were examined in total.

Study-level points and caveats: Type 1 diabetes patients had fewer VDJ junction insertions and more deletions. When Type 1 diabetes patients were examined, their TCRB CDR3s proved moderately but significantly shorter in all four CD4+ subsets.

V and J are TRBV29-1 and TRBJ1-4; D uncertain. The sequencing input was naive CD4+ T cells from blood. The TCR comes from a woman aged 18-30 years with type 1 diabetes. The CDR3 coding sequence is TGCAGCGTTGCGATGGGCCCACAAGAAAAACTGTTTTTT. Protein: CSVAMGPQEKLFF.